A single T cell receptor (beta chain) is shown here with its context. The data are from a study of blood T cell repertoires in COVID-19. About the study: Collection of acute and convalescent COVID-19 samples took place in the United States, Italy and Spain. PBMCs, B-cell-depleted T cells, or T cells were the source of the cDNA or gDNA that made up the material.

V lost 0 bases to trimming and J lost 6 bases, with 6 bases between them. Germline CDR1 reads WSHSY; CDR2 reads SAAADI. The CDR3 is made up of 14 amino acids. In the authors' methods: Amplification of reference gene primers was used by the study to estimate nucleated cell counts. Sequenced by immunoSEQ multiplex PCR; TCRdb stores in-frame clones only, minus some. V, J and clone size derive from that table, while D and trimming were established from the DNA sequence. The data contain a few hundred thousand clones, roughly 88% of them seen just once; the ten biggest clones take up 0.7%. Sequencing was performed on peripheral blood. The TCR was taken from a human donor in a cohort sampled during active COVID-19. V usage is TRBV10-2 and J usage is TRBJ1-6; D gene ambiguous. CDR3: CASSESGANSPLHF. The CDR3 coding sequence is TGCGCCAGCAGTGAGTCGGGCGCTAATTCACCCCTCCACTTT.